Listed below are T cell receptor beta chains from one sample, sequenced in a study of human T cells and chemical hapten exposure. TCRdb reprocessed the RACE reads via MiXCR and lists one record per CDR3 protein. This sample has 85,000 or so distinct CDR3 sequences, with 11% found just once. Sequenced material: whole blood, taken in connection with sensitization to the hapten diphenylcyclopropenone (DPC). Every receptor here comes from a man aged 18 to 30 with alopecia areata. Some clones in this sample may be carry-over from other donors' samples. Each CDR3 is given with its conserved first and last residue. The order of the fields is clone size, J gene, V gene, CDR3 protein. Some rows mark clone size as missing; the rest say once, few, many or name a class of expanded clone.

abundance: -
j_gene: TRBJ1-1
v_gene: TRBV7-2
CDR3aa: CASSLWRDGMNTEAFF

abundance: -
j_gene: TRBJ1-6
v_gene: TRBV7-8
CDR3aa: CASSLWEGESPLHF

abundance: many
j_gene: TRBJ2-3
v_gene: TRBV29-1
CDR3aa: CSVEEGTDTQYF

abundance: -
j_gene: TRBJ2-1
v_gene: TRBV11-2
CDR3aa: CASSLEGHDSYNEQFF

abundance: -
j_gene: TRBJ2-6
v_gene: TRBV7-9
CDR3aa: CASSLLFRASGANVLTF

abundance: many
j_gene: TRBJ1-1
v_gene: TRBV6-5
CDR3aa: CASLRIGLPNTEAFF

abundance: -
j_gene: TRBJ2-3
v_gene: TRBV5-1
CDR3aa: CASSSHPEDTQYF

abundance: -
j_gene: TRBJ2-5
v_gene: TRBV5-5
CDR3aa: CASSLTAQETQYF

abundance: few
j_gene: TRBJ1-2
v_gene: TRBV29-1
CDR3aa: CSVGWGGGYTF

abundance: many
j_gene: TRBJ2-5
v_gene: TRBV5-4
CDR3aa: CASSLRRNQETQYF

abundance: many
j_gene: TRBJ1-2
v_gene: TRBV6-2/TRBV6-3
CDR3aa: CASNTQGTAAYGYTF

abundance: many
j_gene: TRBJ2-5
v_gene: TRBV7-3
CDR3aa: CASSSGTQETQYF

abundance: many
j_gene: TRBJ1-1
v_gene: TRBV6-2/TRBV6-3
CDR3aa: CASRETGQQTKHFF

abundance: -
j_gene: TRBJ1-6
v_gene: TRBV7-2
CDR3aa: CASSLGGQWQRSPLHF

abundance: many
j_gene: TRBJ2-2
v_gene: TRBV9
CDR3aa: CASSVNTGELFF

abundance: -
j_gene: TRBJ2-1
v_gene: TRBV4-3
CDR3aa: CASSQDSGWAQTYNEQFF

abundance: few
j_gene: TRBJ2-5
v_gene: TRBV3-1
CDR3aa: CASRNPYLETQYF

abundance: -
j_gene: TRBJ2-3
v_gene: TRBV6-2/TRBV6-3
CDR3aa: CASSYDLYTDTQYF

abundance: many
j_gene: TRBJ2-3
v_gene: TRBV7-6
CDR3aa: CASSRGLAGGSTDTQYF

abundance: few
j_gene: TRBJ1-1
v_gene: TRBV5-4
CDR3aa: CASSFPGGDNTEAFF

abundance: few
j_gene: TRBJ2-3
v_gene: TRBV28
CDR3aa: CASRGAGVTDTQYF

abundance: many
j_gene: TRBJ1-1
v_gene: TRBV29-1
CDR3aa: CSVHKGVNGEAFF

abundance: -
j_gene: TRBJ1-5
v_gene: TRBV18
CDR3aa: CASSQNRGDSNQPQHF

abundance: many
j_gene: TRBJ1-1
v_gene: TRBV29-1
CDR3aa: CSVTTGVGTEAFF

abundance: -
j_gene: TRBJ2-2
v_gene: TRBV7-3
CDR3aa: CASSSYKGGDGELFF

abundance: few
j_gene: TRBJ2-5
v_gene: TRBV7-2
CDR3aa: CASSLHRLAGGLSTQYF

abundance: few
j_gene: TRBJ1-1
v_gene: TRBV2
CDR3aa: CASSPGGSEDTEAFF

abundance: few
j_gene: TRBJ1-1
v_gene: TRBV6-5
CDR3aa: CASSYSMGGVRTEAFF

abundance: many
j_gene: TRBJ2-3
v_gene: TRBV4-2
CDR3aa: CASSQGVTGGDDTQYF

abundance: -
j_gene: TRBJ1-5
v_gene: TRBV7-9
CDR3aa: CASSLEGRGNQPQHF

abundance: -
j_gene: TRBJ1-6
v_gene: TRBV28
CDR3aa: CASSTGGDSPLHF

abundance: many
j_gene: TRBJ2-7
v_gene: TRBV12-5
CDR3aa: CASGFPGLTTSYEQYF

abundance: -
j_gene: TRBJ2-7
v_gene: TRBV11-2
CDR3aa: CASSLGGGPYEQYF

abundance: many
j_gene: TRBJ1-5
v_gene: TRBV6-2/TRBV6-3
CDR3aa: CASSNRDRFSNQPQHF

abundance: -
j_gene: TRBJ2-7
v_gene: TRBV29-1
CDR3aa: CSVAGPKTYEQYF

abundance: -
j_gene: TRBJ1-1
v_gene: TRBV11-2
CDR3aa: CASILGEGTLMNTEAFF

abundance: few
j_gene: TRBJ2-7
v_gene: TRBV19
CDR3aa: CASSIYRGSSYEQYF